These 29 T cell receptor beta chains came from one sample sequenced in a study of blood T cells in healthy people across ages. A second PCR of roughly 6 to 12 cycles used a sample-barcoded 5' primer and a J-beta primer mix. TCRdb redid the calling of the 5' RACE reads with MiXCR, one entry per CDR3 protein. Here the sample spans about 1.5 million distinct CDR3 sequences, around 42% being singletons. Sequenced: blood. The receptor set was obtained from a woman between 18 and 29 years old in good health.

The J gene is TRBJ1-1, the V gene TRBV19; D gene uncertain. Trimming took off 9 bases at V and 8 bases at J, with 13 bases between the two ends. Germline V gene data show CDR1 as LNHDA and CDR2 as SQIVND (reference sequence). This CDR3 contains 11 residues. CDR3 sequence reads: CASILQREAFF. In DNA form, the CDR3 reads TGTGCCAGCATCCTCCAGAGGGAAGCTTTCTTT.

This clonotype has only a few counts. This chain uses TRBV20-1 with TRBJ2-3, with D perhaps matching TRBD1 (6 bases). There are 16 residues in the CDR3. Trimming removed 6 bases at V and 0 bases at J, with 19 bases between. The germline V gene has CDR1 DFQATT and CDR2 SNEGSKA (reference sequence). The CDR3 DNA reads TGCAGTGCGAGACCCTGGGGCCAGGGGAGCACAGATACGCAGTATTTT. Its translation is CSARPWGQGSTDTQYF.

V gene TRBV18 combines with J gene TRBJ2-1; 7 bases fit TRBD2. The V gene end was trimmed by 3 bases and the J gene end by 0 bases; junction bases not matched to a gene: 8. The CDR3 length is 17 residues. Per the germline V gene, CDR1 is KGHSH and CDR2 is LQKENI. The CDR3 loop reads CASSPLGGRNSYNEQFF. In DNA form, the CDR3 reads TGTGCCAGCTCACCTCTGGGGGGGAGGAACTCCTACAATGAGCAGTTCTTC.

The chain links TRBV9 to TRBJ2-1, with 10 bases aligning to TRBD2. CDR1 SGDLS and CDR2 YYNGEE come from the germline V gene. The CDR3 covers 14 residues. Trimming took 3 bases from V and 6 from J; bases not matched to a gene: 3. DNA of the CDR3: TGTGCCAGCAGCGCCGCTAGCGGGAGCAATGAGCAGTTCTTC. Translated, it gives CASSAASGSNEQFF.

A few counts support this clonotype. The chain recombines TRBV4-1 with TRBJ1-2, with unresolved D. The V and J ends lost 0 bases and 1 base respectively, with 12 bases between them. Germline CDR1 and CDR2: MGHRA and YSYEKL. The CDR3 consists of 16 residues. The CDR3 DNA reads as TGCGCCAGCAGCCAAGATCCTGGCGGTTATAACTATGGCTACACCTTC. The encoded protein is CASSQDPGGYNYGYTF.

The CDR3 DNA reads as TGTGCCACCAGCAGAGGATATGAGGGCCTTATGAACACTGAAGCTTTCTTT. It yields the protein CATSRGYEGLMNTEAFF. The chain is built from TRBV15 and TRBJ1-1; no definite D call. Deletions cut 1 base from V and 0 bases from J, with 15 bases between. The CDR3 sequence is 17 residues long. CDR1 and CDR2 from the germline V gene are LNHNV and YYDKDF (reference sequence).

The gene calls are TRBV5-1 and TRBJ2-2, with 10 bases aligning to TRBD2. With V trimmed by 4 bases and J by 1 base, 7 bases remained unmatched. This CDR3 contains 17 residues. Germline V gives CDR1 SGHRS, CDR2 YFSETQ. The CDR3 coding sequence is TGCGCCAGCAGCCACGGAAGGACTAGCGGGAACACCGGGGAGCTGTTTTTT. Amino acids: CASSHGRTSGNTGELFF.

This clonotype has a handful of counts. The V and J genes are TRBV11-2 and TRBJ2-5; 13 bases match TRBD2. The CDR3 consists of 17 residues. Germline CDR1 and CDR2: SGHAT and FQNNGV. Trimming took 5 bases from V and 2 from J; bases not matched to a gene: 8. The CDR3 DNA reads as TGTGCCAGCAGCCGGGGACTAGCGGGGACGTTACAAGAGACCCAGTACTTC. As protein: CASSRGLAGTLQETQYF.

The chain recombines TRBV5-5 with TRBJ2-4; D gene unclear. The better agreement between TRBJ2-7 and the DNA end casts doubt on the J call. The length of the CDR3 is 14 residues. CDR1 and CDR2 (germline): SGHKS, YYEKEE (reference sequence). CDR3 DNA sequence: TGTGCCAGCAGCCCGCCAACCCGAGTCGACGAGCAGTACTTC. Its protein is CASSPPTRVDEQYF.

The CDR3: CASSQVGREYF. The CDR3 DNA sequence: TGTGCCAGCAGCCAAGTAGGGAGGGAGTACTTC. The rearrangement joins TRBV3-1 to TRBJ2-7; TRBD2 agrees at 7 bases. The V gene's germline CDR1 is LGHDT and CDR2 YNNKEL (reference sequence). The CDR3 is 11 amino acids. V trimming: 1 base; J trimming: 11 bases; junction bases outside the gene matches: 2.

The chain uses TRBV2 and TRBJ2-7; 8 bases are shared with TRBD1. V gave up 7 bases and J gave up 0 bases; unmatched junction bases: 5. Germline loops: CDR1 SNHLY, CDR2 FYNNEI. The CDR3 length is 14 residues. The CDR3: CASIMQGASYEQYF. The CDR3, as DNA: TGTGCCAGCATAATGCAGGGGGCCTCCTACGAGCAGTACTTC.

This clonotype turned up a few times. Here the CDR3 reads CASSDRTHYGYTF. The CDR3 DNA follows: TGTGCCAGCAGCGACCGGACCCACTATGGCTACACCTTC. The chain combines TRBV7-9 with TRBJ1-2; D is undetermined. This CDR3 is built from 13 residues. Germline assignment: CDR1 SEHNR and CDR2 FQNEAQ (reference sequence). With 5 bases removed from V and 3 bases from J, the gap between germline ends came to 10 bases.

V is TRBV29-1 and J is TRBJ1-3; D remains ambiguous. V shed 7 bases and J shed 0 bases, with 19 bases lying between them. Germline lookup yields CDR1 SQVTM and CDR2 ANQGSEA. The CDR3 is 16 residues long. CDR3 DNA sequence: TGCAGCGCACTCGCCGGTAGGGCTCCCTCTGGAAACACCATATATTTT. Translated: CSALAGRAPSGNTIYF.

The V call is TRBV20-1, the J call TRBJ2-1; D is uncertain. The V gene's germline CDR1 is DFQATT and CDR2 SNEGSKA (reference sequence). V lost 6 bases, J lost 2 bases, and 17 bases lay in between. This CDR3 spans 15 amino acids. The chain's CDR3 is CSATEGPPAYNEQFF. The CDR3 bases are TGCAGTGCCACCGAAGGACCACCCGCCTACAATGAGCAGTTCTTC.

The chain combines TRBV6-6 with TRBJ2-6, with D possibly being TRBD1 (5 bases). Trimming removed 2 bases at V and 0 bases at J, with 8 bases between. Germline CDR1 and CDR2: MNHNY and SVGAGI (reference sequence). This CDR3 spans 16 amino acids. The CDR3 nucleotides read TGTGCCAGCAGTTACCCAACAGGCTCTGGGGCCAACGTCCTGACTTTC. Encoded protein: CASSYPTGSGANVLTF.

The chain has TRBV24-1 and TRBJ2-1; tentatively, D is TRBD1 or TRBD2 (5 bases each). CDR1 KGHDR and CDR2 SFDVKD come from the germline V gene. The V end was cut by 5 bases, the J end by 10 bases, with 17 bases between. The CDR3 loop spans 14 amino acids. DNA of the CDR3: TGTGCCACCAGTGGGGGGACGGGTCCGTGCGAGCAGTTCTTC. Translated: CATSGGTGPCEQFF.

This clonotype was seen a handful of times. The V call is TRBV20-1, the J call TRBJ2-3, with TRBD2 matching over 7 bases. Germline CDR1 reads DFQATT; CDR2 reads SNEGSKA (reference sequence). V trimming: 6 bases; J trimming: 4 bases; junction bases outside the gene matches: 10. CDR3 length equals 14 residues. CDR3 coding DNA: TGCAGTGCCCGCCCGCGGGGGACCTCAGATACGCAGTATTTT. This sequence encodes CSARPRGTSDTQYF.

This clonotype was counted between two and nine times. The chain uses TRBV4-1 and TRBJ1-2; D is unclear. CDR1 MGHRA and CDR2 YSYEKL come from the germline V gene. The length of the CDR3 is 14 residues. V was shortened by 4 bases and J by 7 bases, with 16 bases between the two germline ends. CDR3 sequence reads: CASSPSRTPGGYTF. CDR3 DNA: TGCGCCAGCAGCCCAAGTAGGACGCCCGGTGGCTACACCTTC.

The chain links TRBV12-3 or TRBV12-4 to TRBJ2-7; perhaps TRBD2 as D (5 bases). The V end was cut by 6 bases, the J end by 3 bases, with 18 bases between. This CDR3 has 15 residues. The DNA of the CDR3 is TGTGCCAGCAGGCCCAAGGGAGTGGGGATCTACGAGCAGTACTTC. Encoded protein: CASRPKGVGIYEQYF.

V usage is TRBV12-3 or TRBV12-4 and J usage is TRBJ1-6; D is undetermined. The CDR3 runs to 14 residues. V was pared by 8 bases and J by 0 bases, with 8 bases between. CDR3 DNA sequence: TGTGCCAGCTGTCTCAGCTCCTATAATTCACCCCTCCACTTT. Amino acids: CASCLSSYNSPLHF.

This clonotype was counted only a few times. This chain connects TRBV5-1 to TRBJ2-5, with 10 bases lining up with TRBD2. V shed 4 bases and J 2 bases; nucleotides not matched to a gene: 8. This CDR3 comprises 16 residues. Germline assignment: CDR1 SGHRS and CDR2 YFSETQ. CDR3 nucleotides: TGCGCCAGCAGCCCCCCGGGACTAGCGCTTCAAGAGACCCAGTACTTC. Its translation: CASSPPGLALQETQYF.

This clonotype was seen more than once but under ten times. For the CDR3, the DNA is TGTGCCAGCTCACCGGGGGAAAACTATGGCTACACCTTC. Translated: CASSPGENYGYTF. The chain joins TRBV18 to TRBJ1-2, with a tentative D call TRBD1 (5 bases). V was pared by 3 bases and J by 2 bases, with 7 bases between. This CDR3 comprises 13 residues. Germline CDR1 and CDR2: KGHSH and LQKENI.

This clonotype was recorded a few times. The chain couples TRBV7-2 to TRBJ2-4; D may correspond to TRBD1 or TRBD2 (6 bases each). The end of the DNA fits TRBJ2-7 better, so the J call may be wrong. Germline-derived CDR1 and CDR2 are SGHTA and FQGNSA. The CDR3 consists of 15 residues. CDR3 DNA sequence: TGTGCCAGCAGCTTAGTGGGGGGCCTGGGCAACGAGCAGTACTTC. Translation gives CASSLVGGLGNEQYF.

V and J are TRBV9 and TRBJ2-1, with 12 bases aligning to TRBD1. The ends lost 6 bases at V and 10 bases at J; junction bases unmatched: 11. The CDR3 loop spans 15 amino acids. Germline CDR1 SGDLS, CDR2 YYNGEE. The CDR3 sequence: CASNIPGQGAGEQFF. In DNA, the CDR3 is TGTGCCAGCAATATACCGGGACAGGGGGCAGGAGAGCAGTTCTTC.

The V call is TRBV6-1, the J call TRBJ2-2, with D hard to call. V lost 4 bases and J lost 0, with 9 bases in between. The CDR3 runs to 15 residues. Germline CDR1 MNHNS, CDR2 SASEGT. CDR3 bases: TGTGCCAGCAGTGTTAACAGCGCGAACACCGGGGAGCTGTTTTTT. Residues: CASSVNSANTGELFF.

There are a few counts of this clonotype. The chain links TRBV12-3 or TRBV12-4 to TRBJ1-5; 8 positions match TRBD1. With 4 bases clipped from V and 9 bases from J, the junction kept 5 bases outside the gene matches. This CDR3 region has 13 residues. CDR3 sequence reads: CASSSTGVTPQHF. The CDR3 DNA sequence: TGTGCCAGCAGTTCGACAGGGGTGACGCCCCAGCATTTT.

The chain has TRBV12-3 or TRBV12-4 and TRBJ1-5; D uncertain. CDR3 length equals 16 residues. Trimming left V 5 bases short and J 2 bases short, with 16 bases between. The chain's CDR3 is CASSPSWTRGNQPQHF. In DNA form, the CDR3 reads TGTGCCAGCAGTCCTTCCTGGACGCGAGGCAATCAGCCCCAGCATTTT.

This clonotype was seen a few times. The chain couples TRBV2 to TRBJ2-7; D perhaps matches TRBD1 (6 bases). The CDR3 has 12 amino acids. Germline CDR1 and CDR2: SNHLY and FYNNEI. Trimming took off 7 bases at V and 3 bases at J, with 10 bases between the two ends. The DNA of the CDR3 is TGTGCCAGCAAGGACAGTATCTACGAGCAGTACTTC. Amino acids: CASKDSIYEQYF.

The chain is built from TRBV20-1 and TRBJ1-3; maybe TRBD1 (6 bases). Per the germline V gene, CDR1 is DFQATT and CDR2 is SNEGSKA (reference sequence). The ends were cut back, 5 bases at V and 4 bases at J, with 9 bases in the middle. CDR3 length: 12 residues. CDR3 in DNA: TGCAGTGCTCCGACAGGAGGAAACACCATATATTTT. Residues: CSAPTGGNTIYF.